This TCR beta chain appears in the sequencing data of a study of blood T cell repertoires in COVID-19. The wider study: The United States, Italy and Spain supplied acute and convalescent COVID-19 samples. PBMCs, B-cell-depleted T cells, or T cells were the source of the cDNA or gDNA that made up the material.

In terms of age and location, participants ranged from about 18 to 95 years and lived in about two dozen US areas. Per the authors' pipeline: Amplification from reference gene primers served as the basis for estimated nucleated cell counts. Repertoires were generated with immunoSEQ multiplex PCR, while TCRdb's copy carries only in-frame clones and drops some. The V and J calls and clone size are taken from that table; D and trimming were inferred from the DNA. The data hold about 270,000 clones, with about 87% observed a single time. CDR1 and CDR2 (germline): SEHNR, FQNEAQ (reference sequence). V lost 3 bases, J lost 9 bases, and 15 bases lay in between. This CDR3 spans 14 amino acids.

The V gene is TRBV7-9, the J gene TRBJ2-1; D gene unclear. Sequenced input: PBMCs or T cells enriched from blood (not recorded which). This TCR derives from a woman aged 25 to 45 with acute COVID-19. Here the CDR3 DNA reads TGTGCCAGCAGCTTTTTTGATGCCCCCGGTGAGCAGTTCTTC. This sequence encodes CASSFFDAPGEQFF.